This T cell receptor (beta chain) came from a study of cytomegalovirus exposure and HLA in healthy donors. There were likely unrecorded immune exposures, though donors were nominally healthy when sampled. This clone was observed a handful of times. The PCR used 60 Vbeta and 13 Jbeta primers. The method was immunoSEQ multiplex PCR; TCRdb's version includes in-frame clones alone and lacks a portion of them. Among some 140,000 clones listed, about 9.2% were seen once. The germline gives CDR1 LNHDA, CDR2 SQIVND (reference sequence). Trimming took off 5 bases at V and 5 bases at J, with 10 bases between the two ends. This CDR3 region has 14 residues.

The TCR comes from a woman in her 40s in good health and CMV-seropositive. What was sequenced was PBMCs. The V call is TRBV19, the J call TRBJ1-6; perhaps TRBD1 as D (5 bases). In nucleotides, the CDR3 is TGTGCCAGTAGTCGGCAGGGAAATAATTCACCCCTCCACTTT. Its translation: CASSRQGNNSPLHF. Full variable domain (outside the CDR3, taken from reference TRBV19 and TRBJ1-6): DGGITQSPKYLFRKEGQNVTLSCEQNLNHDAMYWYRQDPGQGLRLIYYSQIVNDFQKGDIAEGYSVSREKKESFPLTVTSAQKNPTAFYLCASSRQGNNSPLHFGNGTRLTVT.